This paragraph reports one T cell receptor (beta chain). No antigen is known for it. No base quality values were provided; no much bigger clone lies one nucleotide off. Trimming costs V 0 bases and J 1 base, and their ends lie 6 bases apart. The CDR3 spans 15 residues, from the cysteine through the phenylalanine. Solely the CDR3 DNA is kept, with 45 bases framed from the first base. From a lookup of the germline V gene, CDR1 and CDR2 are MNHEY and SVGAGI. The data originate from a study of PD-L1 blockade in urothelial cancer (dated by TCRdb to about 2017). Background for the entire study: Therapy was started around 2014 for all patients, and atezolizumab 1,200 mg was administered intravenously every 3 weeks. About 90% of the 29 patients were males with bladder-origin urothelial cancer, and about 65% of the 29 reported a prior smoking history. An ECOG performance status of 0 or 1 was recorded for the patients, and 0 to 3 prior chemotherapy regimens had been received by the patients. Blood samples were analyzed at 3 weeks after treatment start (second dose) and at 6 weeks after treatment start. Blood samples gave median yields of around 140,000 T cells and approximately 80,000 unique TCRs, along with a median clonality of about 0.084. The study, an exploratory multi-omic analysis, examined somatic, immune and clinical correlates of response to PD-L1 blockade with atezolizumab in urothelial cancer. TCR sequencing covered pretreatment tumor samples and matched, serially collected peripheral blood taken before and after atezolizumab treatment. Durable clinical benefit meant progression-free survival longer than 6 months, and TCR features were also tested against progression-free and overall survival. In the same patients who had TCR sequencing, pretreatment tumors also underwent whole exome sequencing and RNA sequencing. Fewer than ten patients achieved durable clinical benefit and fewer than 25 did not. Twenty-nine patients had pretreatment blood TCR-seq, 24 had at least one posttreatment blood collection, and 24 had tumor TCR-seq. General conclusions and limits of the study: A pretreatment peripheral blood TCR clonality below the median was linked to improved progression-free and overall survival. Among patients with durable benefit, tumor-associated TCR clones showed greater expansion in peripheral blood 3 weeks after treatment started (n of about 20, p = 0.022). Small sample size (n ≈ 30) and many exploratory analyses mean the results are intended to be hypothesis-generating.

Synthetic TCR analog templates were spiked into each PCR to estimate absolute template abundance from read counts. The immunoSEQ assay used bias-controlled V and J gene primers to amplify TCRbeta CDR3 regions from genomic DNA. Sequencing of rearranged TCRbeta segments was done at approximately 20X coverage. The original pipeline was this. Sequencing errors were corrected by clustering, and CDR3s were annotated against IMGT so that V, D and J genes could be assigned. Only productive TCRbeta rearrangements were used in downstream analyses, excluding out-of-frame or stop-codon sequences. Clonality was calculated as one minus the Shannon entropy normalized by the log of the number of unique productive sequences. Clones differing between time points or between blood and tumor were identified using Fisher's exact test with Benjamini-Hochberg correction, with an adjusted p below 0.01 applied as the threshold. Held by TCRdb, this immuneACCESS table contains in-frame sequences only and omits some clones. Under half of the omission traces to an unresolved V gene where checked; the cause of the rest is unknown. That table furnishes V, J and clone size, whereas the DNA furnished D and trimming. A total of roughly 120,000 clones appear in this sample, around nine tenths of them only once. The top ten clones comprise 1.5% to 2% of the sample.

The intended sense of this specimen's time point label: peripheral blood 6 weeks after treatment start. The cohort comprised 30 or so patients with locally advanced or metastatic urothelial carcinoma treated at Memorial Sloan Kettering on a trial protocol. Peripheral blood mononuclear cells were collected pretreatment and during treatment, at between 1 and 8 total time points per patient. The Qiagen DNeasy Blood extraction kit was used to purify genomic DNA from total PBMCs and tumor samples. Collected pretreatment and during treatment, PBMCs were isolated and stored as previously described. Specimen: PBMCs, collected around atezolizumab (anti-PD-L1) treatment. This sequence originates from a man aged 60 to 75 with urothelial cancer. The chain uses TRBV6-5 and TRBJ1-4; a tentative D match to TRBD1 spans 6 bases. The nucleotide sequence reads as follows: TGTGCCAGCAGTTACTCAGGGGGAACTAATGAAAAACTGTTTTTT. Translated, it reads CASSYSGGTNEKLFF.